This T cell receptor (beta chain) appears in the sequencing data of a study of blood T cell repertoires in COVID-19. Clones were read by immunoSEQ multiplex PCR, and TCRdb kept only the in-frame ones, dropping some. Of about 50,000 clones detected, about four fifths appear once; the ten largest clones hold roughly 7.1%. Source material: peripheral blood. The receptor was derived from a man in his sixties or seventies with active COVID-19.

In DNA form, the CDR3 reads TGTGCCTGGAGTGTACGGGGGGAAAAACTGTTTTTT. Translating it yields CAWSVRGEKLFF. The chain joins TRBV30 to TRBJ1-4, with TRBD1 as a possible D gene (5 bases). Trimming took 0 bases from V and 8 from J, leaving 7 bases between them. CDR1 and CDR2 from the germline V gene are GTSNPN and SVGIG (reference sequence). The CDR3 totals 12 residues.